These 20 T cell receptor beta chains were all obtained from the same sample, sequenced in a study of blood T cell repertoires in COVID-19. Method: immunoSEQ multiplex PCR; TCRdb's copy keeps in-frame clones and lacks some. The sample yields around 130,000 clones, 75% to 90% seen once. Material: peripheral blood. These receptors were taken from a man between 45 and 60 years old with active or convalescent COVID-19.

The V gene is TRBV13, the J gene TRBJ1-2; 8 nucleotides match TRBD1. CDR3 length: 17 residues. The ends lost 5 bases at V and 5 bases at J; junction bases unmatched: 16. Germline values: CDR1 PRHDT, CDR2 FYEKMQ (reference sequence). In DNA, the CDR3 is TGTGCCAGCAGCCTTTTCGACAGGGGAGCGGAAGAGTATGGCTACACCTTC. Protein: CASSLFDRGAEEYGYTF.

Points on this clone: This sample also contains other DNA sequences that code for the same CDR3. The chain is built from TRBV18 and TRBJ2-7, with D possibly matching TRBD2 (5 bases). Per the germline V gene, CDR1 is KGHSH and CDR2 is LQKENI. Trimming pared 2 bases from V and 1 base from J, leaving 9 bases between. The CDR3 loop spans 14 amino acids. The CDR3 is CASSPRGSSYEQYF. CDR3 in DNA: TGTGCCAGCTCACCAAGAGGGTCGTCCTACGAGCAGTACTTC.

This clone was counted once. This rearrangement joins TRBV30 to TRBJ1-6; D is undetermined. Germline V gene sequence: CDR1 GTSNPN, CDR2 SVGIG (reference sequence). The CDR3 loop spans 12 amino acids. V gave up 6 bases and J gave up 5 bases, with 8 bases separating them. CDR3 residues: CACGRDNSPLHF. The CDR3 DNA reads TGTGCCTGCGGACGGGATAATTCACCCCTCCACTTT.

The rearrangement links TRBV10-2 to TRBJ2-1; the D gene is possibly TRBD2 (7 bases). Trimming stripped 0 bases from V and 10 bases from J, with 10 bases between. Per the germline V gene, CDR1 is WSHSY and CDR2 is SAAADI. The CDR3 has 13 residues. The DNA of the CDR3 is TGCGCCAGCAGTGAGTCGAGGGGGGGGGAGCAGTTCTTC. Protein sequence: CASSESRGGEQFF.

The chain joins TRBV9 to TRBJ2-1; the D gene is possibly TRBD2 (7 bases). Trimming pared 0 bases from V and 5 bases from J, leaving 15 bases between. There are 16 residues in the CDR3. Germline V gives CDR1 SGDLS, CDR2 YYNGEE. This CDR3 is CASSVASTRGHNEQFF. The CDR3, as DNA: TGTGCCAGCAGCGTAGCATCCACGCGGGGGCACAATGAGCAGTTCTTC.

This clone is a singleton in its sample. The gene calls are TRBV7-2 and TRBJ2-5, with 7 positions matching TRBD2. The CDR3 runs 13 residues. Germline CDR1 is SGHTA and CDR2 is FQGNSA. V shed 4 bases, J shed 5 bases, and the junction held 4 bases outside the gene matches. The CDR3 DNA follows: TGTGCCAGCAGCTCAATCGGGGGGGAGACCCAGTACTTC. Translated, it gives CASSSIGGETQYF.

This clone was seen a single time. The genes are TRBV3-1 (or the pseudogene TRBV3-2) and TRBJ2-7, with 8 nucleotides matching TRBD2. The CDR3 extends over 15 amino acids. CDR1 is LGHDT and CDR2 is YNNKEL in the germline V gene (reference sequence). Trimming at V came to 6 bases and at J to 2 bases, leaving 9 bases not matched to a gene. As DNA, the CDR3 is TGTGCCAGCAGTCAACCCACGGGACTAGCCTACGAGCAGTACTTC. This gives the protein CASSQPTGLAYEQYF.

This clone was counted between two and nine times. The chain has TRBV7-2 and TRBJ2-7, with 14 positions matching TRBD2. The CDR3 runs to 14 residues. Trimming removed 6 bases from V and 3 bases from J; junction bases left unmatched: 1. The germline V gene encodes CDR1 SGHTA and CDR2 FQGNSA. The CDR3 DNA reads as TGTGCCAGCAGTGGGACTAGCGGGAGCTACGAGCAGTACTTC. As protein: CASSGTSGSYEQYF.

The rearrangement links TRBV18 to TRBJ2-5; 10 bases align to TRBD2. This CDR3 region has 18 residues. The V gene's germline CDR1 is KGHSH and CDR2 LQKENI. Trimming cost V 3 bases and J 1 base; bases outside gene matches: 11. Written as DNA, the CDR3 is TGTGCCAGCTCACCGGCCAGCGGGGGGGCCGGTATCCAAGAGACCCAGTACTTC. Its protein product is CASSPASGGAGIQETQYF.

This chain links TRBV18 with TRBJ2-1; 7 bases are a match to TRBD1. Germline lookup yields CDR1 KGHSH and CDR2 LQKENI. The CDR3 is 16 residues long. J was trimmed by 3 bases and V by 3 bases; bases with no gene match: 8. As DNA, the CDR3 is TGTGCCAGCTCACCTCAAAACAGGGGTCGCTACAATGAGCAGTTCTTC. This encodes CASSPQNRGRYNEQFF.

The CDR3 reads CASSSLLQGVNQPQHF. In DNA, the CDR3 is TGTGCCAGCAGTTCTCTTCTACAGGGAGTGAATCAGCCCCAGCATTTT. This rearrangement joins TRBV27 to TRBJ1-5; TRBD1 is a possible D gene (6 bases). V was shortened by 4 bases and J by 4 bases, with 17 bases between the two germline ends. The CDR3 is made up of 16 amino acids. The germline V gene encodes CDR1 MNHEY and CDR2 SMNVEV (reference sequence).

The rearrangement joins TRBV7-9 to TRBJ1-1, with D unresolved. This CDR3 has 13 amino acids. The V end lost 2 bases, the J end lost 3 bases, and 7 bases lay between the germline ends. CDR1 SEHNR and CDR2 FQNEAQ come from the germline V gene (reference sequence). In nucleotides, the CDR3 is TGTGCCAGCAGCTTACCACAAGACACTGAAGCTTTCTTT. Encoded protein: CASSLPQDTEAFF.

This clone was seen a single time. This chain links TRBV3-1 (or the pseudogene TRBV3-2) with TRBJ1-5; 7 bases fit TRBD1. Per the germline V gene, CDR1 is LGHDT and CDR2 is YNNKEL (reference sequence). The length of the CDR3 is 18 residues. V shed 0 bases, J shed 4 bases, and the junction held 12 bases outside the gene matches. CDR3 protein: CASSQEETGNGVNQPQHF. The CDR3 DNA sequence: TGTGCCAGCAGCCAAGAAGAGACAGGGAATGGCGTAAATCAGCCCCAGCATTTT.

This rearrangement joins TRBV5-1 to TRBJ2-7; 8 bases align to TRBD2. J lost 3 bases, V lost 0 bases, and 8 bases had no gene match. Germline V gene lookup returns CDR1 SGHRS and CDR2 YFSETQ. The CDR3 totals 16 residues. The chain's CDR3 is CASSLEGSGVLYEQYF. In nucleotides, the CDR3 is TGCGCCAGCAGCTTGGAAGGTAGCGGGGTCCTCTACGAGCAGTACTTC. Combining the CDR3 with reference TRBV5-1 and TRBJ2-7 gives the whole variable domain KAGVTQTPRYLIKTRGQQVTLSCSPISGHRSVSWYQQTPGQGLQFLFEYFSETQRNKGNFPGRFSGRQFSNSRSEMNVSTLELGDSALYLCASSLEGSGVLYEQYFGPGTRLTVT.

The chain combines TRBV5-4 with TRBJ2-2; D is possibly TRBD1 (6 bases). CDR3 length equals 14 residues. Trimming removed 4 bases at V and 4 bases at J, with 11 bases between. CDR1 and CDR2 (germline): SGHNT, YYREEE (reference sequence). CDR3 loop: CASSLQGRTGELFF. The CDR3 nucleotides are TGTGCCAGCAGCCTACAGGGTCGCACCGGGGAGCTGTTTTTT.

The chain uses TRBV11-3 and TRBJ1-2, with D unresolved. The germline gives CDR1 SGHNT, CDR2 YENEEA. V shed 7 bases and J shed 5 bases, with 14 bases lying between them. This CDR3 is built from 13 residues. The CDR3 loop reads CASTRTTGYGYTF. Written as DNA, the CDR3 is TGTGCCAGCACTCGAACGACGGGTTATGGCTACACCTTC.

V is TRBV3-1 (or the pseudogene TRBV3-2) and J is TRBJ2-1; a weak D match, TRBD1 (6 bases). In germline, CDR1 is LGHDT, CDR2 YNNKEL (reference sequence). The V and J ends lost 4 bases and 0 bases respectively, with 10 bases between them. The CDR3 covers 15 residues. The CDR3 sequence is CASSLRGSSYNEQFF. DNA of the CDR3: TGTGCCAGCAGCCTTAGGGGGAGCTCCTACAATGAGCAGTTCTTC.

The chain uses TRBV7-8 and TRBJ2-5, with TRBD2 identical over 8 bases. Per germline, CDR1 SGHVS and CDR2 FQNEAQ. The V segment lost 5 bases and the J segment 7 bases; nucleotides outside the gene matches: 15. The CDR3 loop spans 16 amino acids. CDR3 sequence (DNA): TGTGCCAGCAGCCGTACCGGTGGGACCCTAGCGGGGACCCAGTACTTC. Its translation: CASSRTGGTLAGTQYF.

The V and J genes are TRBV3-1 (or the pseudogene TRBV3-2) and TRBJ1-3; 10 positions match TRBD1. CDR3 size: 18 residues. Unmatched junction bases numbered 10, after V lost 5 bases and J lost 0 bases. CDR1 LGHDT and CDR2 YNNKEL come from the germline V gene (reference sequence). The chain's CDR3 is CASSGDRGYTLSGNTIYF. The CDR3 DNA reads as TGTGCCAGCAGCGGGGACAGGGGTTACACCCTCTCTGGAAACACCATATATTTT.

Only one count was recorded for this clone. The V gene is TRBV10-3, the J gene TRBJ2-3; the match to TRBD1 covers 8 bases. The V gene's germline CDR1 is ENHRY and CDR2 SYGVKD. Unmatched junction bases numbered 8, after V lost 6 bases and J lost 0 bases. The CDR3 runs 16 residues. The CDR3 sequence is CAISRDRSSSTDTQYF. The CDR3, as DNA: TGTGCCATCAGCCGGGACAGGTCTTCTAGCACAGATACGCAGTATTTT.